The T cell receptor (beta chain) under discussion was sequenced for a study of T cells expressing NK-cell markers. Study as a whole: HCMV serostatus: seven of eight sequenced donors positive, one negative.

Each CDR3 protein gets one entry in TCRdb, which reprocessed the 5' RACE reads and gives no DNA. In all, the sample yields 90,000 to 130,000 distinct CDR3 sequences. Sample: blood T cells: a sorted CD56 or NKG2C T cell subset, CD4+ or CD8+ T cells, or bulk PBMC T cells (not recorded which). The receptor's source is a woman between 18 and 69 years old in good health.

CDR3 sequence: CSVEGVRGLGPDTQYF. The gene calls are TRBV29-1 and TRBJ2-3; without DNA, the TCRdb call of TRBD1 cannot be checked. Germline CDR1 and CDR2: SQVTM and ANQGSEA. The CDR3 is 16 residues long.